A selection of T cell receptor beta chains follows, all from one sample in a study of OX40 agonist ivuxolimab in advanced cancers. Sequencing was performed with immunoSEQ multiplex PCR; in TCRdb, only in-frame clones are kept and a portion is missing. Altogether some 50,000 clones are present, 70% to 85% being singletons, with the ten largest covering less than 2%. Sequencing used CD4+ or CD8+ T cells sorted from blood, obtained in a trial of the OX40 agonist ivuxolimab. The source of these receptors is an adult with an advanced solid tumor such as melanoma, head and neck, liver or kidney cancer. Each CDR3 is given with its conserved first and last residue. Each record gives: V gene, D gene, clone size, J gene, CDR3 DNA, CDR3 protein. The D gene is left open where the match is weak. Not every row has a clone size; where given, it reads once, few, many or a size class.

>TRBV27|.|.|TRBJ2-1
TGTGCCAGCAGTCCCCACCCGGGGGACTCCTACAATGAGCAGTTCTTC
CASSPHPGDSYNEQFF
>TRBV6-5|.|few|TRBJ2-7
TGTGCCAGCAGTCTGACACTCGGCGAGCAGTACTTC
CASSLTLGEQYF
>TRBV10-3|.|few|TRBJ1-6
TGTGCCATCAGTGAGGTGGAGGGGAGATCACCCCTCCACTTT
CAISEVEGRSPLHF
>TRBV5-5|TRBD2|.|TRBJ2-3
TGTGCCAGCAGCCCGGGGGGAGATACGCAGTATTTT
CASSPGGDTQYF
>TRBV7-2|.|once|TRBJ1-4
TGTGCCAGCAGCTTTACGGGGGCAAGGAAGACAACTAATGAAAAACTGTTTTTT
CASSFTGARKTTNEKLFF
>TRBV7-2|.|few|TRBJ2-3
TGTGCCAGCAGCTTAGGAGTGCAGCGCACAGATACGCAGTATTTT
CASSLGVQRTDTQYF
>TRBV19|.|.|TRBJ1-2
TGTGCCAGTAGTACCACAACAGGGACCTACTATGGCTACACCTTC
CASSTTTGTYYGYTF
>TRBV19|.|.|TRBJ1-1
TGTGCCAGTAGTACCGGTTTGACAGGTCGGCTCGCAGCTTTCTTT
CASSTGLTGRLAAFF
>TRBV7-2|TRBD1|.|TRBJ2-2
TGTGCCAGCAGCACGGGACAGGGGAACACCGGGGAGCTGTTTTTT
CASSTGQGNTGELFF
>TRBV19|.|.|TRBJ1-6
TGTGCCACCCAGAGGGGGAACTCACCCCTCCACTTT
CATQRGNSPLHF
>TRBV5-8|.|.|TRBJ2-3
TGTGCCAGCAGCCCGATCCTACAGGGTTTGACAGATACGCAGTATTTT
CASSPILQGLTDTQYF
>TRBV6-5|TRBD2|.|TRBJ2-2
TGTGCCTCACGGGAGGGTCCCGGGGAGCTGTTTTTT
CASREGPGELFF
>TRBV29-1|.|.|TRBJ1-4
TGCAGCGTCGATCAAGGGGGAGAAAAACTGTTTTTT
CSVDQGGEKLFF
>TRBV5-1|TRBD1|.|TRBJ2-3
TGCGCCAGCAGCTGGAAAACTACAGGGGGTCCTAGCACAGATACGCAGTATTTT
CASSWKTTGGPSTDTQYF
>TRBV11-3|TRBD1|.|TRBJ2-5
TGTGCCAGCAGCCCCAAGACAGGGGGCGAAGAGACCCAGTACTTC
CASSPKTGGEETQYF
>TRBV5-4|.|.|TRBJ1-4
TGTGCCAGCAGCGTCGACCCGACTAGTGAAAAACTGTTTTTT
CASSVDPTSEKLFF
>TRBV5-1|.|.|TRBJ1-1
TGCGCCAGCAGTCGGGAGGGGGGCACTGAAGCTTTCTTT
CASSREGGTEAFF
>TRBV4-3|TRBD1|.|TRBJ1-6
TGCGCCAGCAGCCAAGAGGGACAGGGTAATTCACCCCTCCACTTT
CASSQEGQGNSPLHF
>TRBV6-5|.|.|TRBJ2-1
TGTGCCAGCAGGAAGGACGGTCATGAGCAGTTCTTC
CASRKDGHEQFF
>TRBV7-8|TRBD1|.|TRBJ1-4
TGTGCCAGCAGTCAATCCGGGACAGGGGATGAAAAACTGTTTTTT
CASSQSGTGDEKLFF
>TRBV9|TRBD1|.|TRBJ1-4
TGTGCCAGCAGCTCAGGACAGGGCGTAGAAAAACTGTTTTTT
CASSSGQGVEKLFF
>TRBV5-6|TRBD1|.|TRBJ2-2
TGTGCCAGCAGCTTGGAACAGGGGGCCGGCGGGGAGCTGTTTTTT
CASSLEQGAGGELFF
>TRBV7-3|.|.|TRBJ2-1
TGTGCCAGCAGGCCCCCAGGGAGCTCCTACAATGAGCAGTTCTTC
CASRPPGSSYNEQFF
>TRBV30|.|.|TRBJ1-1
TGTGCCTGGAGTGTAGAGATTGTACCAGCTTTCTTT
CAWSVEIVPAFF
>TRBV9|TRBD1|.|TRBJ1-1
TGTGCCAGCAGCGCCCACTGGGCTCCGGGACAGTTGAACACTGAAGCTTTCTTT
CASSAHWAPGQLNTEAFF
>TRBV7-9|TRBD1|.|TRBJ1-4
TGTGCCAGCAGCAAGACAGGGAATACTAATGAAAAACTGTTTTTT
CASSKTGNTNEKLFF
>TRBV21-1|.|.|TRBJ1-1
TGTGCCAGCAGCTCCCGGACAGATCCTAACACTGAAGCTTTCTTT
CASSSRTDPNTEAFF
>TRBV7-2|TRBD2|.|TRBJ2-3
TGTGCCAGCAGCTTTATGCCCAGCGGGGGGGCCTGGAGCACAGATACGCAGTATTTT
CASSFMPSGGAWSTDTQYF
>TRBV29-1|.|.|TRBJ1-1
TGCAGCGTTGAAGACGGCAGGGAGCGATTTCGTGGCACTGAAGCTTTCTTT
CSVEDGRERFRGTEAFF
>TRBV7-2|.|.|TRBJ1-4
TGTGCCAGCAGCACCTACGGGACACCTAATGAAAAACTGTTTTTT
CASSTYGTPNEKLFF
>TRBV7-3|.|.|TRBJ2-2
TGTGCCAGCAGCTTATTATCTTCCGGCGGCACCGGGGAGCTGTTTTTT
CASSLLSSGGTGELFF
>TRBV6-6|.|.|TRBJ2-5
TGTGCCAGCAGTTCACGGGGGTTTCAAGAGACCCAGTACTTC
CASSSRGFQETQYF
>TRBV7-9|.|.|TRBJ2-5
TGTGCCAGCAGCCGAGACGCCGCGGGGACCCAGTACTTC
CASSRDAAGTQYF
>TRBV15|.|.|TRBJ1-5
TGTGCCACCAGCAGAGATTCGGTCGTACAGCCCCAGCATTTT
CATSRDSVVQPQHF
>TRBV6-6|TRBD2|.|TRBJ2-7
TGTGCCAGCAGTTACTCGGGTAGCGGGGTTCAAGGTGAGCAGTACTTC
CASSYSGSGVQGEQYF
>TRBV30|.|.|TRBJ2-7
TGTGCCTGGAGGACCGGCTACGAGCAGTACTTC
CAWRTGYEQYF
>TRBV2|.|.|TRBJ2-7
TGTGCCAGCAGTGGGACTGGAGTGGATCACGAGCAGTACTTC
CASSGTGVDHEQYF
>TRBV4-1|.|.|TRBJ2-2
TGCGCCAGCAGCCAAGATACGGCGGGGGCGCAGAGCACCGGGGAGCTGTTTTTT
CASSQDTAGAQSTGELFF
>TRBV5-6|.|.|TRBJ1-5
TGTGCCAGCAGCTCGACGGATTATAGCAATCAGCCCCAGCATTTT
CASSSTDYSNQPQHF
>TRBV10-3|.|few|TRBJ1-4
TGTGCCACCCAAGGGACTAATGAAAAACTGTTTTTT
CATQGTNEKLFF
>TRBV5-1|.|.|TRBJ2-3
TGCGCCAGCAAGTGGCTCAGTACCACAGATACGCAGTATTTT
CASKWLSTTDTQYF
>TRBV4-3|.|.|TRBJ2-1
TGCGCCAGCAGCCCAACACCTAGGAATGAGCAGTTCTTC
CASSPTPRNEQFF
>TRBV5-7|TRBD1|.|TRBJ2-5
TGTGCCAGCAGCCGGGACAGGTACTTC
CASSRDRYF
>TRBV5-8|TRBD2|few|TRBJ2-3
TGTGCCAGCACCATGGGATCGGCTAGCGGGGGGTCAGATACGCAGTATTTT
CASTMGSASGGSDTQYF
>TRBV19|.|.|TRBJ1-1
TGTGCCAGTAGTAGGGCGGGGTCGAACACTGAAGCTTTCTTT
CASSRAGSNTEAFF
>TRBV5-6|TRBD1|.|TRBJ1-6
TGTGCCAGCAGTTATGGACAGGGCGGTAATTCACCCCTCCACTTT
CASSYGQGGNSPLHF
>TRBV15|TRBD1|.|TRBJ1-1
TGTGCCACCAGCCTGACAGGGCTCCCGAACACTGAAGCTTTCTTT
CATSLTGLPNTEAFF
>TRBV6-6|.|.|TRBJ1-2
TGTGCCAGCAGTTTCCGTGGTAACTATGGCTACACCTTC
CASSFRGNYGYTF
>TRBV5-5|.|once|TRBJ1-5
TGTGCCAGCAGCTTCGATGCCGTCGACAATCAGCCCCAGCATTTT
CASSFDAVDNQPQHF
>TRBV5-4|TRBD2|.|TRBJ2-3
TGTGCCAGCAGGTACCGCGGGGGGGCTAGGAGCACAGATACGCAGTATTTT
CASRYRGGARSTDTQYF